A selection of T cell receptor beta chains follows, all from one sample in a study of shared clonotypes between healthy human individuals. The assay was immunoSEQ multiplex PCR, and TCRdb's table has in-frame clones only and misses some. The sample holds around 650,000 clones, about 95% seen once. What was sequenced was naive CD8+ T cells sorted from blood. The source of these receptors is a woman between 25 and 40 years old in good health. CDR3s include the opening cysteine and the closing phenylalanine or tryptophan. Each record gives: clone size, CDR3 length, V gene, D gene, J gene, CDR3 protein, CDR3 DNA. D genes are given only for firm matches. Expanded clones get a size class; other rows say once, few or many, or leave the size out.

>once|15|TRBV4-1|TRBD1|TRBJ2-7
CASSQVPRTGHEQYF
TGCGCCAGCAGCCAAGTCCCCAGGACAGGCCACGAGCAGTACTTC
>-|18|TRBV5-1|-|TRBJ2-3
CASSTDEGPFRITDTQYF
TGCGCCAGCAGCACGGACGAGGGTCCATTCCGGATAACAGATACGCAGTATTTT
>-|13|TRBV5-1|-|TRBJ2-7
CASSRIAAYEQYF
TGCGCCAGCAGCCGGATAGCGGCCTACGAGCAGTACTTC
>-|16|TRBV13|TRBD2|TRBJ2-3
CASSGRGLAGANTQYF
TGTGCCAGCAGCGGTCGGGGACTAGCGGGAGCGAATACGCAGTATTTT
>-|13|TRBV6-6|-|TRBJ2-7
CASSYGGSYEQYF
TGTGCCAGCAGTTACGGGGGATCCTACGAGCAGTACTTC
>-|15|TRBV27|TRBD2|TRBJ2-7
CASSSFEAGYYEQYF
TGTGCCAGCAGTAGTTTCGAAGCGGGGTACTACGAGCAGTACTTC
>few|11|TRBV27|-|TRBJ2-1
CASSFGVEQFF
TGTGCCAGCAGTTTCGGGGTTGAGCAGTTCTTC
>once|14|TRBV19|-|TRBJ1-5
CASRVDRINQPQHF
TGTGCCAGTAGGGTAGACAGAATCAATCAGCCCCAGCATTTT
>-|13|TRBV7-9|-|TRBJ2-2
CASSLALGGELFF
TGTGCCAGCAGCTTAGCGTTGGGCGGGGAGCTGTTTTTT
>-|15|TRBV5-6|TRBD2|TRBJ2-1
CASSSRRETGNEQFF
TGTGCCAGCAGCTCCCGGCGGGAGACTGGCAATGAGCAGTTCTTC
>-|16|TRBV19|-|TRBJ1-1
CASSIDGEGPNTEAFF
TGTGCCAGTAGTATAGACGGAGAAGGGCCGAACACTGAAGCTTTCTTT
>-|15|TRBV5-1|TRBD1|TRBJ2-1
CASSSRGPIYNEQFF
TGCGCCAGCAGCTCAAGGGGGCCGATCTACAATGAGCAGTTCTTC
>-|15|TRBV7-2|-|TRBJ1-2
CASSPATGSGYGYTF
TGTGCCAGCAGCCCGGCAACAGGGAGTGGCTATGGCTACACCTTC
>-|18|TRBV30|TRBD1|TRBJ2-6
CAWSVRTGGAVGANVLTF
TGTGCCTGGAGTGTACGGACAGGGGGCGCAGTTGGGGCCAACGTCCTGACTTTC
>-|15|TRBV5-6|-|TRBJ2-7
CASSLALGGPYEQYF
TGTGCCAGCAGCTTGGCCTTGGGGGGACCCTACGAGCAGTACTTC
>-|14|TRBV11-2|-|TRBJ2-5
CASSFWAGMETQYF
TGTGCCAGCAGCTTTTGGGCGGGGATGGAGACCCAGTACTTC
>-|14|TRBV27|TRBD1|TRBJ1-2
CASSFGTGGYGYTF
TGTGCCAGCAGTTTCGGGACAGGGGGCTATGGCTACACCTTC
>-|13|TRBV28|-|TRBJ2-4
CARPSRAKNIQYF
TGTGCCAGACCCTCCCGAGCCAAAAACATTCAGTACTTC
>-|15|TRBV5-1|TRBD2|TRBJ2-1
CASSSAGLAFNEQFF
TGCGCCAGCAGCTCGGCGGGACTAGCGTTCAATGAGCAGTTCTTC
>-|18|TRBV14|TRBD2|TRBJ2-2
CASSRGSGLAANTGELFF
TGTGCCAGCAGCCGGGGCTCGGGACTAGCCGCGAACACCGGGGAGCTGTTTTTT
>once|14|TRBV11-2|TRBD2|TRBJ2-7
CASSLTGGPREQYF
TGTGCCAGCAGCCTCACGGGAGGGCCTCGGGAGCAGTACTTC
>few|12|TRBV29-1|-|TRBJ2-1
CSVELAYNEQFF
TGCAGCGTTGAACTAGCCTACAATGAGCAGTTCTTC
>-|16|TRBV7-6|-|TRBJ2-3
CASSLGPGVSTDTQYF
TGTGCCAGCAGCTTAGGGCCAGGGGTGAGCACAGATACGCAGTATTTT
>-|14|TRBV19|-|TRBJ1-5
CASSVRDTGQPQHF
TGTGCCAGTAGTGTCCGGGACACGGGACAGCCCCAGCATTTT
>-|10|TRBV10-2|-|TRBJ2-7
CASGAYEQYF
TGCGCCAGCGGGGCCTACGAGCAGTACTTC
>-|16|TRBV4-2|-|TRBJ1-2
CASSRLETADHYGYTF
TGTGCCAGCAGCCGATTAGAGACAGCCGACCACTATGGCTACACCTTC
>-|16|TRBV11-2|TRBD2|TRBJ2-3
CASSLPVGGRADTQYF
TGTGCCAGCAGCCTCCCGGTGGGCGGGAGAGCAGATACGCAGTATTTT
>-|16|TRBV28|-|TRBJ1-2
CASSRNRASDSNGYTF
TGTGCCAGCAGTAGAAACCGGGCTTCGGATTCGAATGGCTACACCTTC
>-|12|TRBV19|-|TRBJ2-1
CASGGFNNEQFF
TGTGCCAGTGGAGGATTTAACAATGAGCAGTTCTTC
>once|17|TRBV11-2|-|TRBJ1-3
CASSLVFTGPSGNTIYF
TGTGCCAGCAGCTTAGTTTTTACGGGACCCTCTGGAAACACCATATATTTT
>once|13|TRBV27|-|TRBJ1-1
CASSSRKDTEAFF
TGTGCCAGCAGTTCCCGGAAAGACACTGAAGCTTTCTTT
>-|14|TRBV12-5|TRBD2|TRBJ2-5
CASSPSGRAGTQYF
TGTGCTAGTAGTCCCAGCGGGAGGGCCGGGACCCAGTACTTC
>-|15|TRBV7-9|-|TRBJ2-7
CASSLLGRGGYEQYF
TGTGCCAGCAGCTTACTGGGGCGAGGTGGTTACGAGCAGTACTTC